This T cell receptor (beta chain) is drawn from a study of breast tumors, draining lymph nodes, adjacent tissues. Trimming pared 3 bases from V and 4 bases from J, leaving 9 bases between. Germline V CDR1 and CDR2: SGHTA, FQGNSA. The CDR3 has 13 amino acids. TCRdb reprocessed the multiplex PCR reads via MiXCR and lists one record per CDR3 protein. This table has 150,000 to 200,000 distinct CDR3 sequences, roughly 30% appearing once. Breast cancer patients provided tissue from their axillary draining lymph nodes. Sequencing was done on a sample of axillary lymph node tissue. The receptor was derived from a female donor with breast cancer. Some clones in this sample may be carry-over from other donors' samples. The chain is built from TRBV7-2 and TRBJ1-2; the D gene is possibly TRBD1 (5 bases). In nucleotides, the CDR3 is TGTGCCAGCAGCTTGGGACGAATCTATGGCTACACCTTC. Protein sequence: CASSLGRIYGYTF.